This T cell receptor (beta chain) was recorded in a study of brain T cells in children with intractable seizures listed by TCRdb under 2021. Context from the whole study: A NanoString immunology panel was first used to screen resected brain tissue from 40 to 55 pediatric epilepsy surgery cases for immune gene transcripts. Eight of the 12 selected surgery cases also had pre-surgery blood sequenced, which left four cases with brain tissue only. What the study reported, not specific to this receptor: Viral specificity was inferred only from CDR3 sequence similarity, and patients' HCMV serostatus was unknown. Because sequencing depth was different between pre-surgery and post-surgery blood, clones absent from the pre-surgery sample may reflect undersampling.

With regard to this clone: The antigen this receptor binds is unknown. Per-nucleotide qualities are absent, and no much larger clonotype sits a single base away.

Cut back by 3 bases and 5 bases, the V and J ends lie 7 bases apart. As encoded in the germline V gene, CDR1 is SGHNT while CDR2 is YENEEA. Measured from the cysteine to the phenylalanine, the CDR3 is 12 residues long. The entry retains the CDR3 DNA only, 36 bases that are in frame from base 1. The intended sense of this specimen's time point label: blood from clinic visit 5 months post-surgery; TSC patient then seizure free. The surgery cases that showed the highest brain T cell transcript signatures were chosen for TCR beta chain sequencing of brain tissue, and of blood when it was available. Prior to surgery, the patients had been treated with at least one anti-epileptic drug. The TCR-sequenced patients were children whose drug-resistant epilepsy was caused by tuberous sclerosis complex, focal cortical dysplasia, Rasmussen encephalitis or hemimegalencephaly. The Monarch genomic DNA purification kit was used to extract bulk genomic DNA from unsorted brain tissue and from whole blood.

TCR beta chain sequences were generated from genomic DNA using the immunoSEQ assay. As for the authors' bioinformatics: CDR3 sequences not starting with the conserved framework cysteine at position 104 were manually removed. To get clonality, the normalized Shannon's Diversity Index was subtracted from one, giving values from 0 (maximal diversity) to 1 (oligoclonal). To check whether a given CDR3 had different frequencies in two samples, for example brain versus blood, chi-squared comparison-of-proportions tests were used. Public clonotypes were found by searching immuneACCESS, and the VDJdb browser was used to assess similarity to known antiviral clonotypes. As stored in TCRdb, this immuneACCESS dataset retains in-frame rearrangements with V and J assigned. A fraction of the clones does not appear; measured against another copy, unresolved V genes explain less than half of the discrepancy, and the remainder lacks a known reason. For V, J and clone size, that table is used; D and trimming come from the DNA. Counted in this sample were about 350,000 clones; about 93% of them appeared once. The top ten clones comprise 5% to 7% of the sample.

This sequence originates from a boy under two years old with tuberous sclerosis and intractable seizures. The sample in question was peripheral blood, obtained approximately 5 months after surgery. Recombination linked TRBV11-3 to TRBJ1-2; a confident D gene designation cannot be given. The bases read TGTGCCAGCAGCTTGGTCCTATATGGCTACACCTTC. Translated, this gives CASSLVLYGYTF.